Listed below are T cell receptor beta chains from one sample, sequenced in a study of regulatory T cells in long-lasting Graves disease. TCRdb itself ran the multiplex PCR reads through MiXCR, one entry per CDR3 protein. The repertoire includes roughly 450,000 distinct CDR3 sequences, about 20% of them detected once, and around 13% sits in the top ten. The material sequenced was peripheral blood mononuclear cells (PBMCs), taken when the disease was refractory, from a patient treated with antithyroid drugs. The receptors shown here come from a female donor with Graves disease. The conserved cysteine and the conserved F or W are not part of the CDR3 here. Size is stated for part of the rows, as once, few or many counts, or as a class when the clone is expanded.

>TRBV20-1|12|few
SASRAGKNQPQH
>TRBV6-1|15|many
ASSTAGSGTYQETQY
>TRBV12-3/TRBV12-4|13|many
ASSLQGTGLDEQY
>TRBV15|11|many
ATSRDRGDEQY
>TRBV6-1|12|many
ASSAQGGQETQY
>TRBV30|12|.
AWRGIRGASPLH
>TRBV9|15|few
ASSGRTGVGLNTEAF
>TRBV2|10|many
ASSEAGREQY
>TRBV6-5|12|many
ASSWTGLNQPQH
>TRBV19|14|.
ASSPLGLDRDEKLF
>TRBV6-2/TRBV6-3|10|many
ASSYYRGEQY
>TRBV2|15|many
ASSEGAGGRIGQPQH
>TRBV6-1|12|many
ASRRGQNDYGYT
>TRBV7-3|13|.
ARTGTIANTGELF
>TRBV19|12|.
ASSRPGKDTEAF
>TRBV20-1|15|once
SAPRASSGGAWNEQY
>TRBV7-2|10|.
ASGGIFLGYT
>TRBV25-1|15|many
ASSGLSRGRGSYEQY
>TRBV6-2/TRBV6-3|11|.
ASSYGTLEGYT
>TRBV25-1|16|few
ASSESTGTSGRTYEQY
>TRBV28|14|many
ASSLATLRRNTEAF
>TRBV29-1|10|many
SVGGQNTEAF
>TRBV5-1|11|.
ASSLVGIPEAF
>TRBV7-9|11|many
ASSLGVLETQY
>TRBV7-2|12|many
ASSFGQGYEKLF
>TRBV6-6|11|once
ASSYSRNNEQF
>TRBV19|12|.
ASSSGGARTEAF
>TRBV6-1|13|many
ASSQQREGTGELF
>TRBV5-6|13|many
ASSGGFPYNSPLH
>TRBV6-5|13|many
ASSYDPTGDYGYT
>TRBV30|11|.
ATHDSGGDGYT
>TRBV7-2|11|.
ASSLDRIREEY
>TRBV19|11|.
ASSILGGYGYT
>TRBV3-1|12|few
ASSLNRDRGGYT
>TRBV12-3/TRBV12-4|16|many
ASSQTSIGGYSNQPQH
>TRBV11-1|13|.
ASSPQAGRQETQY
>TRBV9|12|.
ASSETGFGSGYT
>TRBV6-5|13|.
ASSFRQGLNTEAF
>TRBV6-1|14|.
ASSQRGGPNGDTQY
>TRBV5-1|11|.
ASCRDPSYEQY
>TRBV10-3|14|many
AISEGQGSLVTEAF
>TRBV6-1|12|few
ASRRTGGTYEQY